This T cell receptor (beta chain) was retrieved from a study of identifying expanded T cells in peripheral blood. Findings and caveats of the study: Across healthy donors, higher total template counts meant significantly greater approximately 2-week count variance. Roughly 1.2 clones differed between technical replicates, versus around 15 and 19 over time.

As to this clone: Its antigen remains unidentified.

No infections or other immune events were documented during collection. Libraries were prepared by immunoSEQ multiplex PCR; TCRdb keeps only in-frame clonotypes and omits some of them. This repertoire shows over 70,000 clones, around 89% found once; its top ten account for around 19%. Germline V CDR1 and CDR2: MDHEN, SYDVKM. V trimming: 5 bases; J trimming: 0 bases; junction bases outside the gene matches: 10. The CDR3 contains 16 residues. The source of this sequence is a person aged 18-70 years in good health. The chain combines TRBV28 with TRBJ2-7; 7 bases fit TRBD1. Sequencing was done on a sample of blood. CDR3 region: CASSGSGTADSYEQYF. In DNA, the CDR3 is TGTGCCAGCAGTGGCTCCGGGACAGCCGACTCCTACGAGCAGTACTTC.